This TCR beta chain was found in a study of blood T cell repertoires in COVID-19. Study background: COVID-19 samples from acute and convalescent phases originated in the United States, Italy and Spain. In each case, the material was cDNA or gDNA derived from T cells, B-cell-depleted T cells, or PBMCs.

Seattle's cohort entered during active infection and was followed longitudinally. The protocol was immunoSEQ multiplex PCR, while the TCRdb copy is restricted to in-frame clones and leaves out a portion. Among over 450,000 clones listed, roughly 89% were seen once. J gave up 7 bases and V 2 bases, and 6 bases lay outside the gene matches. The CDR3 contains 14 residues. The germline gives CDR1 SGHVS, CDR2 FQNEAQ. V gene TRBV7-8 combines with J gene TRBJ2-7, with 9 nucleotides matching TRBD1. This clonotype originated in a man aged 18 to 30 with COVID-19, enrolled during active disease. The sequenced material came from peripheral blood. The CDR3 protein is CASSLYRGQEEQYF. The CDR3 DNA follows: TGTGCCAGCAGCTTATACAGGGGGCAAGAAGAGCAGTACTTC.